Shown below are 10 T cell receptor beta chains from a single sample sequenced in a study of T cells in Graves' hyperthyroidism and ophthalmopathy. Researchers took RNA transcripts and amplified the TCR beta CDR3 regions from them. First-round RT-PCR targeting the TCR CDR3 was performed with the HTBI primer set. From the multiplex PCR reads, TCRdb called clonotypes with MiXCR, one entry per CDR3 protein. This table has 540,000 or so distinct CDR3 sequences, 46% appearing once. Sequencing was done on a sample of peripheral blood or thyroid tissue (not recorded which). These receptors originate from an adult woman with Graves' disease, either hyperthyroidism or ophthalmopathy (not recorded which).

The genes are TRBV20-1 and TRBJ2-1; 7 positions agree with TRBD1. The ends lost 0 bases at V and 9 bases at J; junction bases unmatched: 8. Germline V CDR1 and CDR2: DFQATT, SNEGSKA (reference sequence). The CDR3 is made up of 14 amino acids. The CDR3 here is CSARDSRGRGEQFF. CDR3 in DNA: TGCAGTGCTAGAGATTCGAGGGGGCGAGGTGAGCAGTTCTTC.

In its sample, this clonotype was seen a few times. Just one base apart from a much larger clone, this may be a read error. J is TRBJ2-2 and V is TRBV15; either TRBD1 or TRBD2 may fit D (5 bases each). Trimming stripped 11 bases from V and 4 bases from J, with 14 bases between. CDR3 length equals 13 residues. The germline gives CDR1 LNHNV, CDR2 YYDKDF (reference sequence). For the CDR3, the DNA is TGTGCCGCTGCATGGGGGACCACCGGGGAGCTGTTTTTT. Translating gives CAAAWGTTGELFF.

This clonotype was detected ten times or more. In DNA form, the CDR3 reads TGCGCCAGCAGCCAATGGACTAGCGGGAGTTCAGGGGCCAACGTCCTGACTTTC. Protein: CASSQWTSGSSGANVLTF. This rearrangement joins TRBV5-1 to TRBJ2-6; 13 bases are shared with TRBD2. The junction had 8 bases not matched to a gene; V was cut back by 4 bases and J by 4 bases. Germline CDR1 and CDR2: SGHRS and YFSETQ. This CDR3 region has 18 residues.

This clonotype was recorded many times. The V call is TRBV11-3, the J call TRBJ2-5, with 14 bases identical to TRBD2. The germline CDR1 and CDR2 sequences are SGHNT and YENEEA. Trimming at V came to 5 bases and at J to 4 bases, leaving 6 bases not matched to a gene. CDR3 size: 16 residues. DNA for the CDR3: TGTGCCAGCAGCCCGGGACTAGCGGGAGTACGAGAGACCCAGTACTTC. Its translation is CASSPGLAGVRETQYF.

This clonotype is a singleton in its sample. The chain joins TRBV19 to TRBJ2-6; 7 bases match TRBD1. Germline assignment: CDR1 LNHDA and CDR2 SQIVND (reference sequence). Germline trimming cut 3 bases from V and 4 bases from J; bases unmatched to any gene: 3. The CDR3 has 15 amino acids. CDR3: CASSIPGQGANVLTF. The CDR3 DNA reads TGTGCCAGTAGTATCCCGGGACAGGGGGCCAACGTCCTGACTTTC. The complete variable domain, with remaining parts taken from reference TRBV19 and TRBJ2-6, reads DGGITQSPKYLFRKEGQNVTLSCEQNLNHDAMYWYRQDPGQGLRLIYYSQIVNDFQKGDIAEGYSVSREKKESFPLTVTSAQKNPTAFYLCASSIPGQGANVLTFGAGSRLTVL.

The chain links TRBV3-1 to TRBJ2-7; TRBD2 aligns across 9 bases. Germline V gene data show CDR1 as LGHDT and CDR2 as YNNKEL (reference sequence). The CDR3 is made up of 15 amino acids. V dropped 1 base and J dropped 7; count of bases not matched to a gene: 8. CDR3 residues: CASSQALAGKQEQYF. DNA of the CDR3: TGTGCCAGCAGCCAAGCCCTAGCGGGAAAACAGGAGCAGTACTTC.

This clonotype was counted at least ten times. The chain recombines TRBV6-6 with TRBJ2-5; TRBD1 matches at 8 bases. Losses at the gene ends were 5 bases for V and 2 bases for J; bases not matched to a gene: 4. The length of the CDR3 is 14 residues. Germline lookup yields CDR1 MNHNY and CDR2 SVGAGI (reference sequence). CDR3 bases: TGTGCCAGCAGTACCACAGGGGGTCAAGAGACCCAGTACTTC. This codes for CASSTTGGQETQYF.

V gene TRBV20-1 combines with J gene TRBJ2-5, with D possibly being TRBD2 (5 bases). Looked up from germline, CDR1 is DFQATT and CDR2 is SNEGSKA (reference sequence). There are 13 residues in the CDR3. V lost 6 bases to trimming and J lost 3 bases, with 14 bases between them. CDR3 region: CSAPQPGKETQYF. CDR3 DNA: TGCAGTGCGCCACAACCGGGGAAAGAGACCCAGTACTTC.

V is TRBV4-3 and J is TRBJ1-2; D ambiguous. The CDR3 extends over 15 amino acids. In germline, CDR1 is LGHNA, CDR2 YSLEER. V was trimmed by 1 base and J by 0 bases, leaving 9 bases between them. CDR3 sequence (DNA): TGCGCCAGCAGCCAAGGTCCAGACACTAACTATGGCTACACCTTC. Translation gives CASSQGPDTNYGYTF.

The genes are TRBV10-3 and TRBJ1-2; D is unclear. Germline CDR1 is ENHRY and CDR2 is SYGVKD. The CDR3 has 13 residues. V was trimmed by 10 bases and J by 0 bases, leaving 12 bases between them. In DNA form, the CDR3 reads TGTGCCAGCGGCAGAGAGTCTAACTATGGCTACACCTTC. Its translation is CASGRESNYGYTF.